One and the same sample provided the 28 T cell receptor beta chains below, sequenced in a study of blood T cells in healthy people across ages. With a J-beta primer mix and a sample-barcoded 5' primer, a second PCR ran 7 to 11 cycles. TCRdb analysed the 5' RACE reads with MiXCR anew, one entry per CDR3 protein. The table has about 1.1 million distinct CDR3 sequences, 35% to 45% seen once. The sequenced sample was blood. These receptors came from a man aged 18 to 30 in good health.

The chain uses TRBV20-1 and TRBJ2-2; 11 bases are shared with TRBD2. The CDR3 is 15 amino acids. Germline-derived CDR1 and CDR2 are DFQATT and SNEGSKA (reference sequence). The V gene end was trimmed by 3 bases and the J gene end by 4 bases; junction bases not matched to a gene: 4. CDR3 coding DNA: TGCAGTGCTAGGACTAGCGGGGAGAGCACCGGGGAGCTGTTTTTT. Encoded protein: CSARTSGESTGELFF.

This clonotype was found once. This chain uses TRBV20-1 with TRBJ1-1; D is uncertain. There are 15 residues in the CDR3. The V and J ends lost 1 base and 1 base respectively, with 13 bases between them. CDR1 is DFQATT, CDR2 SNEGSKA, per germline (reference sequence). CDR3 nucleotides: TGCAGTGCTAGAGTCCCCCGGGATGGGAACACTGAAGCTTTCTTT. It codes for CSARVPRDGNTEAFF.

In regard to this clonotype: One end of the junction fails to match germline, which may point to a read error. The V and J genes are TRBV6-6 and TRBJ2-7; weak D call: TRBD1 (6 bases). CDR3 size: 15 residues. Germline CDR1 reads MNHNY; CDR2 reads SVGAGI (reference sequence). The CDR3 sequence: CVSSPPGHQAYEQYF. CDR3 sequence (DNA): TGTGTCAGCAGTCCACCGGGACACCAGGCCTACGAGCAGTACTTC.

The rearrangement joins TRBV6-2 or TRBV6-3 to TRBJ2-2, with D perhaps matching TRBD1 (6 bases). CDR1 is MNHEY and CDR2 is SVGEGT in the germline V gene. The CDR3 is 15 amino acids. V lost 8 bases to trimming and J lost 0 bases, with 13 bases between them. For the CDR3, the DNA is TGTGCCAGCCGGGACACCTACCCGAACACCGGGGAGCTGTTTTTT. Translating gives CASRDTYPNTGELFF.

This clonotype was detected a few times. The genes are TRBV9 and TRBJ1-2; tentatively, D is TRBD1 (5 bases). V lost 2 bases and J lost 6, with 11 bases in between. Germline values: CDR1 SGDLS, CDR2 YYNGEE. The length of the CDR3 is 13 residues. For the CDR3, the DNA is TGTGCCAGCAGCGTGGTGACAGCCGATGGCTACACCTTC. Its protein is CASSVVTADGYTF.

The CDR3 sequence: CASSQGSGASNEQFF. The CDR3 DNA reads TGTGCCAGCAGCCAAGGGTCGGGAGCGTCCAATGAGCAGTTCTTC. The V and J genes are TRBV14 and TRBJ2-1, with D perhaps TRBD2 (6 bases). Per germline, CDR1 SGHDN and CDR2 FVKESK. Deletions cut 1 base from V and 6 bases from J, with 13 bases between. This CDR3 region has 15 residues.

The rearrangement uses TRBV12-3 or TRBV12-4 and TRBJ2-7; TRBD2 matches 7 bases. This CDR3 spans 13 amino acids. V dropped 3 bases and J dropped 9; count of bases not matched to a gene: 8. Here the CDR3 reads CASSFQASGGQYF. CDR3 nucleotide sequence: TGTGCCAGCAGTTTTCAGGCCTCGGGAGGGCAGTACTTC.

This chain uses TRBV10-3 with TRBJ1-1, with TRBD1 as a possible D gene (5 bases). This CDR3 has 15 residues. Germline V gene sequence: CDR1 ENHRY, CDR2 SYGVKD. V lost 7 bases and J lost 1, with 16 bases in between. CDR3 DNA: TGTGCCATCAAAACCGGGACCCAACAGAACACTGAAGCTTTCTTT. Translation gives CAIKTGTQQNTEAFF.

This rearrangement joins TRBV6-5 to TRBJ1-1; no definite D call. The CDR3 covers 14 residues. Trimming left V 3 bases short and J 0 bases short, with 8 bases between. CDR1 and CDR2 from the germline V gene are MNHEY and SVGAGI. The CDR3 region is CASSYSIVNTEAFF. The CDR3 DNA reads TGTGCCAGCAGTTATTCCATTGTGAACACTGAAGCTTTCTTT.

This clonotype has more than one count but fewer than ten. This chain connects TRBV4-2 to TRBJ2-7, with 10 bases identical to TRBD2. V trimming: 0 bases; J trimming: 4 bases; junction bases outside the gene matches: 9. The germline CDR1 and CDR2 sequences are LGHNA and YNFKEQ. The CDR3 has 17 amino acids. The CDR3 here is CASSQDEELAGLYEQYF. CDR3 bases: TGTGCCAGCAGCCAAGATGAAGAACTAGCGGGGTTATACGAGCAGTACTTC.

The V call is TRBV20-1, the J call TRBJ2-5; TRBD2 aligns across 7 bases. The J call may be wrong; the DNA end is better matched by TRBJ2-7. Germline assignment: CDR1 DFQATT and CDR2 SNEGSKA (reference sequence). This CDR3 is 15 amino acids long. The CDR3 DNA follows: TGCAGTGCCCCAGCGGGCGGGAGTTATTCCTACGAGCAGTACTTC. Translating it yields CSAPAGGSYSYEQYF.

The chain recombines TRBV12-3 or TRBV12-4 with TRBJ2-1, with a tentative D call TRBD2 (7 bases). The length of the CDR3 is 13 residues. V gave up 7 bases and J gave up 12 bases, with 19 bases separating them. The CDR3 DNA reads as TGTGCCAGCACTCTAGGGGGGGGCGGGCGGCAGTTCTTC. Residues: CASTLGGGGRQFF.

This sequence joins TRBV15 and TRBJ2-1; D uncertain. CDR3 length: 11 amino acids. V was shortened by 1 base and J by 12 bases, with 7 bases between the two germline ends. Germline V gene sequence: CDR1 LNHNV, CDR2 YYDKDF (reference sequence). DNA for the CDR3: TGTGCCACCAGCAGAGGAGGTGCGCAGTTCTTC. It specifies CATSRGGAQFF.

This clonotype was seen a handful of times. The CDR3 nucleotides are TGTGCCAGCAGCCCGACAGGTTGTGAGCAGTTCTTC. Protein sequence: CASSPTGCEQFF. The rearrangement links TRBV7-2 to TRBJ2-1; tentative D call: TRBD1 (6 bases). V was trimmed by 5 bases and J by 9 bases, leaving 11 bases between them. The germline CDR1 and CDR2 sequences are SGHTA and FQGNSA. The CDR3 runs to 12 residues.

This chain links TRBV5-1 with TRBJ1-2; D unclear. The CDR3 loop spans 13 amino acids. CDR1 and CDR2 (germline): SGHRS, YFSETQ. V lost 6 bases to trimming and J lost 9 bases, with 18 bases between them. In DNA form, the CDR3 reads TGCGCCAGCATCAAGGAAGAACAATCTCGCTACACCTTC. Translation gives CASIKEEQSRYTF.

V usage is TRBV12-3 or TRBV12-4 and J usage is TRBJ1-2; TRBD1 aligns across 9 bases. The CDR3 totals 14 residues. The V gene end was trimmed by 0 bases and the J gene end by 8 bases; junction bases not matched to a gene: 4. DNA for the CDR3: TGTGCCAGCAGTTTAGCAGACAGGGGGAAGGGCTACACCTTC. Encoded protein: CASSLADRGKGYTF.

This clonotype was seen a handful of times. This chain uses TRBV18 with TRBJ2-1; either TRBD1 or TRBD2 may fit D (5 bases each). The germline gives CDR1 KGHSH, CDR2 LQKENI. Trimming took 4 bases from V and 5 from J, leaving 18 bases between them. The CDR3 runs to 16 residues. The CDR3 sequence is CASSLPGERGDNEQFF. The DNA of the CDR3 is TGTGCCAGCTCACTTCCTGGGGAAAGGGGAGACAATGAGCAGTTCTTC.

This clonotype was picked up a small number of times. This chain connects TRBV4-1 to TRBJ2-2; D gene ambiguous. Germline V gene sequence: CDR1 MGHRA, CDR2 YSYEKL. The CDR3 contains 14 residues. Trimming stripped 1 base from V and 4 bases from J, with 7 bases between. The CDR3 region is CASSQGTFTGELFF. CDR3 in DNA: TGCGCCAGCAGCCAAGGCACCTTCACCGGGGAGCTGTTTTTT.

This clonotype was observed many times. The CDR3 is CASSVSTKPYGYTF. The CDR3 region has the DNA TGTGCCAGCAGCGTGTCGACAAAACCCTATGGCTACACCTTC. The rearrangement joins TRBV9 to TRBJ1-2, with unresolved D. Germline CDR1 and CDR2: SGDLS and YYNGEE. Trimming took 2 bases from V and 4 from J, leaving 12 bases between them. CDR3 length equals 14 residues.

The V and J genes are TRBV12-3 or TRBV12-4 and TRBJ1-2; 9 bases map to TRBD1. CDR3 length equals 17 residues. Trimming at V came to 6 bases and at J to 6 bases, leaving 17 bases not matched to a gene. The CDR3 DNA is TGTGCCAGCAGCCCGACAGGGGGAGTCGGTATTAGGGATGGCTACACCTTC. This gives the protein CASSPTGGVGIRDGYTF.

The V gene is TRBV27, the J gene TRBJ1-5, with 7 bases lining up with TRBD1. Germline CDR1 reads MNHEY; CDR2 reads SMNVEV (reference sequence). V gave up 6 bases and J gave up 0 bases; unmatched junction bases: 2. The CDR3 loop spans 14 amino acids. This CDR3 reads CASRGQYSNQPQHF. As DNA, the CDR3 is TGTGCCAGCAGGGGACAGTATAGCAATCAGCCCCAGCATTTT.

The chain links TRBV4-3 to TRBJ2-7; 7 positions agree with TRBD2. This CDR3 spans 17 amino acids. Germline-derived CDR1 and CDR2 are LGHNA and YSLEER. The junction had 12 bases not matched to a gene; V was cut back by 0 bases and J by 4 bases. The CDR3 reads CASSQEPGGLADYEQYF. The CDR3, as DNA: TGCGCCAGCAGCCAAGAGCCTGGGGGTCTAGCGGATTACGAGCAGTACTTC.

V is TRBV20-1 and J is TRBJ1-1, with D tentatively TRBD1 (5 bases). The germline CDR1 and CDR2 sequences are DFQATT and SNEGSKA (reference sequence). The CDR3 has 15 amino acids. Trimming took off 1 base at V and 0 bases at J, with 12 bases between the two ends. CDR3 loop: CSARGQRMMNTEAFF. As DNA, the CDR3 is TGCAGTGCTAGAGGACAGCGAATGATGAACACTGAAGCTTTCTTT.

A few counts support this clonotype. The chain recombines TRBV12-3 or TRBV12-4 with TRBJ2-3; no definite D call. Trimming cost V 6 bases and J 4 bases, with 8 bases left between them. This CDR3 region has 12 residues. CDR3 coding DNA: TGTGCCAGCAGCCTGCACCCAGATACGCAGTATTTT. This encodes CASSLHPDTQYF.

The chain is built from TRBV20-1 and TRBJ2-5; 9 bases fit TRBD2. CDR1 is DFQATT and CDR2 is SNEGSKA in the germline V gene (reference sequence). J lost 11 bases, V lost 6 bases, and 10 bases had no gene match. The CDR3 is 12 amino acids. The CDR3 sequence is CSARGTSLGQYF. The CDR3 coding sequence is TGCAGTGCAAGGGGGACTAGCTTGGGGCAGTACTTC.

The rearrangement joins TRBV9 to TRBJ2-5; D call uncertain. With the DNA end fitting TRBJ2-7 better, the J assignment may be wrong. Germline-derived CDR1 and CDR2 are SGDLS and YYNGEE. This CDR3 is 14 amino acids long. The CDR3 region has the DNA TGTGCCAGTGGAAGCACAGCGACGAGCTACGAGCAGTACTTC. Its translation is CASGSTATSYEQYF.

This chain links TRBV30 with TRBJ2-1; 8 positions match TRBD1. The CDR3 has 20 amino acids. The V gene's germline CDR1 is GTSNPN and CDR2 SVGIG (reference sequence). Trimming removed 0 bases from V and 5 bases from J; junction bases left unmatched: 21. CDR3 loop: CAWSVQFGGRTGRRDNEQFF. The CDR3 bases are TGTGCCTGGAGTGTACAATTCGGCGGGCGGACAGGGAGAAGGGACAATGAGCAGTTCTTC.

The rearrangement joins TRBV7-2 to TRBJ2-2, with 10 bases aligning to TRBD2. CDR3 length equals 16 residues. With 3 bases clipped from V and 0 bases from J, the junction kept 1 base outside the gene matches. The germline gives CDR1 SGHTA, CDR2 FQGNSA. CDR3 in amino acids: CASSFSGGPNTGELFF. The CDR3 region has the DNA TGTGCCAGCAGCTTTAGCGGGGGGCCGAACACCGGGGAGCTGTTTTTT.